This entry is about one TCR beta chain. Its antigen is undetermined. TCR beta rearrangements were amplified from peripheral blood genomic DNA. The entry originates in a study of T cell repertoires in aging, cancer and after chemotherapy. Study-wide context: Some 8.1 million TCR reads were in the whole dataset. Study observations and caveats: Compared with age-matched healthy donors, untreated hematological or solid cancer patients showed higher blood TCR clonality. Loss of evenness, beyond lost richness, contributed to age-related TCR diversity decline in cancer patients. In each cancer cohort, median generation probability increased across chemotherapy, suggesting thymic output rebounded.

The CDR3 extends over 14 amino acids. Unmatched junction bases numbered 4, after V lost 6 bases and J lost 1 base. Germline V gene lookup returns CDR1 MNHEY and CDR2 SVGEGT. Rearranged V-D-J TRB sequences were amplified with a mixed TRB-A/B primer pool. TCRdb re-called the multiplex PCR reads with MiXCR, one entry per CDR3 protein. This sample carries approximately 6,100 distinct CDR3 sequences, 38% of them seen once, and the ten largest clones take approximately 45%. The TCR sequence derives from a human donor in good health. The gene calls are TRBV6-2 or TRBV6-3 and TRBJ2-5; TRBD2 aligns across 8 bases. The sample taken for sequencing was blood. CDR3 region: CASSRGGSQETQYF. The CDR3 DNA follows: TGTGCCAGCAGCCGCGGGGGGTCCCAAGAGACCCAGTACTTC.